The clone carrying this TCR beta chain was seen a few times. Its antigen is not known. These data originate in a study of PD-1 blockade in classical Hodgkin lymphoma. Study observations and caveats: Exclusion removed patients who began nivolumab under 1 year after ASCT. Only CD4+ TCR diversity, not CD8+, had risen significantly by C4D1.

Every patient relapsed after autologous stem cell transplantation, and brentuximab vedotin exposure varied. Starting with thawed PBMCs, CD4+ T cells were purified by magnetic negative selection. Patients reached a best response of complete response, partial response or progressive disease. Profiled with immunoSEQ multiplex PCR; TCRdb holds only in-frame clones, not every one. Here the sample spans about 7,200 clones, about 74% being singletons. The CDR3 totals 12 residues. Germline V gene lookup returns CDR1 SGDLS and CDR2 YYNGEE. V lost 2 bases, J lost 6 bases, and 5 bases lay in between. The clonotype was recovered from a human donor with classical Hodgkin lymphoma. Material: CD4+ T cells from blood, obtained at baseline. The chain is built from TRBV9 and TRBJ2-2; D gene ambiguous. The CDR3 sequence: CASSVPPGELFF. For the CDR3, the DNA is TGTGCCAGCAGCGTTCCCCCCGGGGAGCTGTTTTTT.